The 10 T cell receptor beta chains below all came from one sample that was sequenced in a study of T cells in Graves' hyperthyroidism and ophthalmopathy (dated by TCRdb to between 2018 and 2021). Libraries were constructed by multiplex PCR. The reads were generated on an Illumina HiSeq 2000. Amplification of TCR beta CDR3 regions was carried out from RNA transcripts. The first round of RT-PCR for the TCR CDR3 was performed with the HTBI primer set and the Qiagen OneStep RT-PCR kit. Clones were called with MiXCR by TCRdb after fastp trimmed the public reads at Q25, and only in-frame beta chains were retained. Rows with a matching CDR3 protein are joined into one entry that keeps the most common DNA and genes. This sample comprises 460,000 or so distinct CDR3 sequences, 13% to 15% of them detected only once. The ten largest clones take up around a sixth of the sample. The sequencing input was blood. These receptors were obtained from a young woman with Graves' hyperthyroidism.

This clonotype was observed many times. The chain links TRBV11-2 to TRBJ1-1; 9 bases align to TRBD1. CDR1 and CDR2 from the germline V gene are SGHAT and FQNNGV. This CDR3 contains 15 residues. V lost 4 bases, J lost 6 bases, and 9 bases stayed unmatched. The CDR3: CASSWGQGESAEAFF. The CDR3 nucleotides are TGTGCCAGCAGCTGGGGACAGGGTGAATCTGCTGAAGCTTTCTTT.

The chain is built from TRBV20-1 and TRBJ1-1, with D possibly TRBD1 on 6 matching bases. The CDR3 sequence is 15 residues long. The V and J ends lost 6 bases and 0 bases respectively, with 17 bases between them. Per the germline V gene, CDR1 is DFQATT and CDR2 is SNEGSKA (reference sequence). The CDR3 nucleotides read TGCAGTGCCGCGACAGGATTTGAAATGAACACTGAAGCTTTCTTT. This codes for CSAATGFEMNTEAFF.

The chain recombines TRBV3-1 with TRBJ1-2; 7 bases are a match to TRBD1. CDR1 is LGHDT, CDR2 YNNKEL, per germline (reference sequence). With 4 bases clipped from V and 2 bases from J, the junction kept 4 bases outside the gene matches. CDR3 length equals 14 residues. The CDR3 DNA reads TGTGCCAGCAGCCTGCTGGACAGGAACTATGGCTACACCTTC. It is translated as CASSLLDRNYGYTF.

V usage is TRBV27 and J usage is TRBJ2-1; D not resolved. Germline V CDR1 and CDR2: MNHEY, SMNVEV (reference sequence). The CDR3 has 14 amino acids. The ends were cut back, 8 bases at V and 2 bases at J, with 13 bases in the middle. In DNA form, the CDR3 reads TGTGCCAGCTGTCCCTCGGGTCCCTACAATGAGCAGTTCTTC. Protein: CASCPSGPYNEQFF.

This chain uses TRBV20-1 with TRBJ2-7; 12 bases map to TRBD2. CDR1 is DFQATT, CDR2 SNEGSKA, per germline (reference sequence). The CDR3 totals 13 residues. V shed 6 bases, J shed 4 bases, and the junction held 4 bases outside the gene matches. The CDR3 reads CSAATSGSYEQYV. CDR3 bases: TGCAGTGCAGCGACTAGCGGGAGTTACGAGCAGTACGTC.

The chain is built from TRBV12-3 or TRBV12-4 and TRBJ2-7; TRBD2 aligns across 9 bases. CDR3 length: 13 residues. V lost 6 bases and J lost 5; bases outside the gene matches: 5. The CDR3 nucleotides read TGTGCCAGCAGAGTAGCGGGAGTGCACGAGCAGTACTTC. Translated, it gives CASRVAGVHEQYF.

This clonotype has ten or more counts. The chain uses TRBV6-1 and TRBJ1-6, with D possibly being TRBD1 (5 bases). Trimming left V 5 bases short and J 0 bases short, with 14 bases between. CDR1 and CDR2 from the germline V gene are MNHNS and SASEGT. The CDR3 consists of 17 residues. CDR3 nucleotide sequence: TGTGCCAGCAGTCCCCAGGGCCTAAGCTCCTATAATTCACCCCTCCACTTT. Protein: CASSPQGLSSYNSPLHF.

This clonotype occurred many times. The chain has TRBV7-2 and TRBJ1-2, with 7 bases matching TRBD1. This CDR3 comprises 15 residues. Unmatched junction bases numbered 8, after V lost 3 bases and J lost 4 bases. Germline lookup yields CDR1 SGHTA and CDR2 FQGNSA. CDR3 sequence (DNA): TGTGCCAGCAGCTTGGGCAGACAGGGCGGCTATGGCTACACCTTC. Encoded protein: CASSLGRQGGYGYTF.

The genes are TRBV27 and TRBJ1-3; TRBD1 might be the D (5 bases). Trimming removed 3 bases at V and 7 bases at J, with 10 bases between. In germline, CDR1 is MNHEY, CDR2 SMNVEV (reference sequence). The CDR3 loop spans 13 amino acids. In nucleotides, the CDR3 is TGTGCCAGCAGTTTCGGTCGGGGGAACACCATATATTTT. It translates to CASSFGRGNTIYF.

Many counts were recorded for this clonotype. The rearrangement uses TRBV20-1 and TRBJ1-1; D is ambiguous. In germline, CDR1 is DFQATT, CDR2 SNEGSKA (reference sequence). The CDR3 runs to 11 residues. With 5 bases removed from V and 7 bases from J, the gap between germline ends came to 11 bases. CDR3 in amino acids: CSALRTDEAFF. The CDR3 bases are TGCAGTGCTCTTCGGACGGATGAAGCTTTCTTT.